These 18 T cell receptor beta chains share one sample of origin, sequenced in a study of CD8 T cells in ankylosing spondylitis. TCRdb used MiXCR to reprocess the 5' RACE reads, holding one entry per CDR3 protein. The table shows 200,000 to 250,000 distinct CDR3 sequences, with roughly 26% occurring only once. Sequencing input: blood, either unsorted or a sorted T cell fraction (not recorded which). The receptors here all came from a male donor with ankylosing spondylitis or in good health (not recorded which).

This chain uses TRBV25-1 with TRBJ2-7, with a weak D call TRBD2 (6 bases). V was shortened by 6 bases and J by 7 bases, with 16 bases between the two germline ends. The CDR3 extends over 13 amino acids. Germline V gene sequence: CDR1 MGHDK, CDR2 SYGVNS. In DNA form, the CDR3 reads TGTGCCAGCAGCGGAGGGACGGTTGGTGAGCAGTACTTC. This codes for CASSGGTVGEQYF.

The sample holds many counts of this clonotype. This chain links TRBV5-6 with TRBJ2-7, with 8 positions matching TRBD2. The CDR3 is made up of 16 amino acids. Germline CDR1 is SGHDT and CDR2 is YYEEEE. J gave up 5 bases and V 0 bases, and 10 bases lay outside the gene matches. In DNA form, the CDR3 reads TGTGCCAGCAGCTTGGGGATCATGAGCGGGAGAAACGAGCAGTACTTC. This codes for CASSLGIMSGRNEQYF.

This clonotype came up a few times. The chain uses TRBV20-1 and TRBJ1-3; the match to TRBD1 covers 8 bases. The length of the CDR3 is 17 residues. Looked up from germline, CDR1 is DFQATT and CDR2 is SNEGSKA (reference sequence). J gave up 0 bases and V 0 bases, and 7 bases lay outside the gene matches. CDR3 residues: CSARDQGTGGSGNTIYF. The CDR3 bases are TGCAGTGCTAGAGATCAAGGAACAGGGGGCTCTGGAAACACCATATATTTT.

This clonotype was detected ten times or more. The chain carries TRBV4-2 and TRBJ2-3; D is undetermined. Trimming pared 0 bases from V and 9 bases from J, leaving 10 bases between. The CDR3 loop spans 13 amino acids. Germline values: CDR1 LGHNA, CDR2 YNFKEQ. CDR3 sequence: CASSQETLETQYF. CDR3 sequence (DNA): TGTGCCAGCAGCCAAGAGACCCTCGAGACGCAGTATTTT.

This sequence joins TRBV12-3 or TRBV12-4 and TRBJ2-1; 10 positions agree with TRBD2. Unmatched junction bases numbered 14, after V lost 6 bases and J lost 12 bases. CDR3 length: 15 residues. The CDR3 DNA sequence: TGTGCCAGCAGCTCTAGCGGGAGAGGGGTTCGGGGGCAGTTCTTC. As protein: CASSSSGRGVRGQFF.

This clonotype was picked up many times. V is TRBV6-5 and J is TRBJ2-7; tentatively, D is TRBD1 or TRBD2 (5 bases each). V shed 0 bases and J shed 4 bases, with 13 bases lying between them. The length of the CDR3 is 15 residues. Germline V gene data show CDR1 as MNHEY and CDR2 as SVGAGI. The CDR3 DNA reads TGTGCCAGCAGTTACTCCGTAGAGGGGCAGTACGAGCAGTACTTC. Translated: CASSYSVEGQYEQYF.

This chain links TRBV20-1 with TRBJ2-3; D perhaps matches TRBD1 (6 bases). Trimming removed 6 bases at V and 6 bases at J, with 19 bases between. The CDR3 runs to 14 residues. Germline CDR1 is DFQATT and CDR2 is SNEGSKA (reference sequence). Here the CDR3 reads CSANFRGRVDTQYF. The CDR3 DNA follows: TGCAGTGCAAACTTCAGGGGAAGGGTCGATACGCAGTATTTT.

The chain employs TRBV7-9 and TRBJ2-3, with D perhaps being TRBD1 or TRBD2 (5 bases each). V lost 7 bases, J lost 9 bases, and 11 bases lay in between. This CDR3 has 11 residues. Germline CDR1 and CDR2: SEHNR and FQNEAQ (reference sequence). The CDR3 DNA is TGTGCCAGCACTACGGGACCAACGCAGTATTTT. This sequence encodes CASTTGPTQYF. Supplemented by reference TRBV7-9 and TRBJ2-3, the full variable domain reads DTGVSQNPRHKITKRGQNVTFRCDPISEHNRLYWYRQTLGQGPEFLTYFQNEAQLEKSRLLSDRFSAERPKGSFSTLEIQRTEQGDSAMYLCASTTGPTQYFGPGTRLTVL.

This clonotype was observed at least ten times. The genes are TRBV20-1 and TRBJ2-7, with D maybe TRBD2 (6 bases). Deletions cut 4 bases from V and 2 bases from J, with 15 bases between. The germline CDR1 and CDR2 sequences are DFQATT and SNEGSKA (reference sequence). CDR3 length: 14 residues. The chain's CDR3 is CSANGGTVTYEQYF. The CDR3 DNA reads as TGCAGTGCTAACGGGGGAACAGTAACCTACGAGCAGTACTTC.

This clonotype was detected ten times or more. The J gene is TRBJ2-3, the V gene TRBV19, with TRBD2 matching 8 bases. V shed 5 bases and J 3 bases; nucleotides not matched to a gene: 7. The CDR3 consists of 15 residues. Germline V lookup: CDR1 LNHDA, CDR2 SQIVND (reference sequence). The CDR3 coding sequence is TGTGCCAGTAGTTTGGGAGCGGGAGAAACAGATACGCAGTATTTT. Protein product: CASSLGAGETDTQYF.

In its sample, this clonotype was seen many times. The V and J genes are TRBV5-5 and TRBJ2-1; 9 nucleotides line up with TRBD1. From germline, CDR1 is SGHKS and CDR2 YYEKEE (reference sequence). This CDR3 spans 15 amino acids. V trimming: 4 bases; J trimming: 4 bases; junction bases outside the gene matches: 6. The CDR3 DNA follows: TGTGCCAGCAGCGCATCCGGGACAGGGTACAATGAGCAGTTCTTC. This gives the protein CASSASGTGYNEQFF.

The J gene is TRBJ2-5, the V gene TRBV5-1; a weak D match, TRBD1 (6 bases). V lost 6 bases and J lost 5, with 17 bases in between. CDR1 is SGHRS and CDR2 is YFSETQ in the germline V gene. The CDR3 loop spans 14 amino acids. In nucleotides, the CDR3 is TGCGCCAGCAACAATGGACAGCTGGGGGAGACCCAGTACTTC. Protein: CASNNGQLGETQYF. Together with reference TRBV5-1 and TRBJ2-5, the CDR3 gives the full variable domain: KAGVTQTPRYLIKTRGQQVTLSCSPISGHRSVSWYQQTPGQGLQFLFEYFSETQRNKGNFPGRFSGRQFSNSRSEMNVSTLELGDSALYLCASNNGQLGETQYFGPGTRLLVL.

The chain combines TRBV2 with TRBJ2-7; D may be TRBD2 (5 bases). CDR1 is SNHLY and CDR2 is FYNNEI in the germline V gene. V lost 7 bases and J 0 bases, leaving 13 bases between the germline ends. The CDR3 is 14 amino acids. CDR3 in DNA: TGTGCCAGCACTCGAGCGGAGAGCTCCTACGAGCAGTACTTC. Amino acids: CASTRAESSYEQYF.

This rearrangement joins TRBV24-1 to TRBJ2-1; D is possibly TRBD2 (6 bases). This CDR3 has 12 residues. Trimming cost V 6 bases and J 9 bases, with 11 bases left between them. Germline V gene sequence: CDR1 KGHDR, CDR2 SFDVKD. CDR3 sequence (DNA): TGTGCCACCAGTATACTTAGCGGTGAGCAGTTCTTC. This encodes CATSILSGEQFF.

The rearrangement links TRBV7-9 to TRBJ2-3, with D hard to call. In germline, CDR1 is SEHNR, CDR2 FQNEAQ (reference sequence). The CDR3 loop spans 15 amino acids. Trimming cost V 7 bases and J 5 bases, with 19 bases left between them. The CDR3 sequence: CASKLDGRWGDTQYF. CDR3 DNA: TGTGCCAGCAAGCTGGACGGGCGCTGGGGAGATACGCAGTATTTT.

This clonotype was detected ten times or more. The chain uses TRBV2 and TRBJ2-2, with a tentative D call TRBD2 (6 bases). The CDR3 consists of 16 residues. V gave up 6 bases and J gave up 4 bases, with 18 bases separating them. From germline, CDR1 is SNHLY and CDR2 FYNNEI. CDR3 bases: TGTGCCAGCAGCGAACCGGCGGGGCTAATCACCGGGGAGCTGTTTTTT. This translates into CASSEPAGLITGELFF. Complete variable domain (other parts from reference TRBV2 and TRBJ2-2): EPEVTQTPSHQVTQMGQEVILRCVPISNHLYFYWYRQILGQKVEFLVSFYNNEISEKSEIFDDQFSVERPDGSNFTLKIRSTKLEDSAMYFCASSEPAGLITGELFFGEGSRLTVL.

The chain has TRBV6-1 and TRBJ1-5, with D maybe TRBD1 (5 bases). Germline CDR1 and CDR2: MNHNS and SASEGT. The V gene lost 5 bases and the J gene lost 4 bases, with 18 bases spanning the gap. This CDR3 is 16 amino acids long. The CDR3 nucleotides are TGTGCCAGCAGTCCCTGGGGGAAGGGGTCGAATCAGCCCCAGCATTTT. It translates to CASSPWGKGSNQPQHF.

This clonotype was detected many times. The chain is built from TRBV20-1 and TRBJ2-7, with 12 bases identical to TRBD1. The CDR3 is made up of 18 amino acids. J was trimmed by 6 bases and V by 4 bases; bases with no gene match: 19. Germline assignment: CDR1 DFQATT and CDR2 SNEGSKA (reference sequence). Here the CDR3 DNA reads TGCAGTGCTAACCACCCGGGACAGGGGGCGCGGGCCCAATTCGAGCAGTACTTC. It translates to CSANHPGQGARAQFEQYF.